This T cell receptor beta chain was documented in a study of blood T cell repertoires in COVID-19. In the study overall: Collection of acute and convalescent COVID-19 samples took place in the United States, Italy and Spain. PBMCs, B-cell-depleted T cells, or T cells were the source of the cDNA or gDNA that made up the material.

Source study methods: Reference gene primer amplification gave nucleated cell count estimates. Clones were sequenced by immunoSEQ multiplex PCR, and TCRdb holds only the in-frame ones, with some missing. V and J calls and clone size are those listed in that table; D and trimming were worked out from the DNA. The table lists 100,000 to 150,000 clones, around 90% of them singletons. This clone was seen only once. With V trimmed by 0 bases and J by 8 bases, 7 bases remained unmatched. Germline CDR1 is SGDLS and CDR2 is YYNGEE. There are 16 residues in the CDR3. This TCR came from a human donor in a cohort sampled during active COVID-19. The specimen was peripheral blood. The chain has TRBV9 and TRBJ2-1; 11 positions match TRBD2. The CDR3 region is CASSVVGSGRVDEQFF. The CDR3 DNA follows: TGTGCCAGCAGCGTAGTAGGTAGCGGGAGGGTGGATGAGCAGTTCTTC.